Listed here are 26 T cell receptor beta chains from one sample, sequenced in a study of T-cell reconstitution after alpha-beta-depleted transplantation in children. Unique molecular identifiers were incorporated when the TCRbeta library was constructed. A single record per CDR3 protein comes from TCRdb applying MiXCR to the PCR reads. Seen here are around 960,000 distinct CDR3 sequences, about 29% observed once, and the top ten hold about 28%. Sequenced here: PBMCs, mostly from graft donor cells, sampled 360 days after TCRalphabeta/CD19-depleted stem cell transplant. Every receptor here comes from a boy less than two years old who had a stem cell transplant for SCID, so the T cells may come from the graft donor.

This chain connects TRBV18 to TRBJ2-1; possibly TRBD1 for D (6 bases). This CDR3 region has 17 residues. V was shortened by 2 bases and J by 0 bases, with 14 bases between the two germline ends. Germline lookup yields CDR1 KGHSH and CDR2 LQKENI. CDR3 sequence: CASSPLPGRGSYNEQFF. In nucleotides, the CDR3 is TGTGCCAGCTCACCATTACCTGGCAGGGGCTCCTACAATGAGCAGTTCTTC. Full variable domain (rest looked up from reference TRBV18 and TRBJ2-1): NAGVMQNPRHLVRRRGQEARLRCSPMKGHSHVYWYRQLPEEGLKFMVYLQKENIIDESGMPKERFSAEFPKEGPSILRIQQVVRGDSAAYFCASSPLPGRGSYNEQFFGPGTRLTVL.

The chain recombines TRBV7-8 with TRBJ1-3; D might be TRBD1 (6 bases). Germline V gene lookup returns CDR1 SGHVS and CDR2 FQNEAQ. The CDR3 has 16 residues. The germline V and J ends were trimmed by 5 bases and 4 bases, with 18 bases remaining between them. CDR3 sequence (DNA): TGTGCCAGCAGCCAGGCCGGACAGTCTCTGGGAAACACCATATATTTT. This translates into CASSQAGQSLGNTIYF.

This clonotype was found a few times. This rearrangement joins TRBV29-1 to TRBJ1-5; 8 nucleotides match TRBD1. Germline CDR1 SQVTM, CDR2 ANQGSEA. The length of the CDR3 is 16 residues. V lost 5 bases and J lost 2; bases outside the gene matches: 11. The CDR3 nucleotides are TGCAGCGTTCCCGGCAGGGGGCGTGCATGCAATCAGCCCCAGCATTTT. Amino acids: CSVPGRGRACNQPQHF.

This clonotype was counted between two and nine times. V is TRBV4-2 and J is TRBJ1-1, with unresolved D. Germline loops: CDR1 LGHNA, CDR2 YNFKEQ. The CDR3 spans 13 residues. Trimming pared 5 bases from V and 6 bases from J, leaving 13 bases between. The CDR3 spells CASSLVTEPEAFF. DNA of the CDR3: TGTGCCAGCAGCTTAGTTACAGAGCCTGAAGCTTTCTTT.

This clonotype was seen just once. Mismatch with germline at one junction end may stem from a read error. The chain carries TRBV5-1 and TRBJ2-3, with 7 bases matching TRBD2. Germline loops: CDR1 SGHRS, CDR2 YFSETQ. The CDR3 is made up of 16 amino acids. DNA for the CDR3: TGCGCCAGCAGCTTTGTTACGGGGGGAAGCACAGATACGGAGTATTTT. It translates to CASSFVTGGSTDTEYF. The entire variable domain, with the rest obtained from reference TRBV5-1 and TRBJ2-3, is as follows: KAGVTQTPRYLIKTRGQQVTLSCSPISGHRSVSWYQQTPGQGLQFLFEYFSETQRNKGNFPGRFSGRQFSNSRSEMNVSTLELGDSALYLCASSFVTGGSTDTEYFGPGTRLTVL.

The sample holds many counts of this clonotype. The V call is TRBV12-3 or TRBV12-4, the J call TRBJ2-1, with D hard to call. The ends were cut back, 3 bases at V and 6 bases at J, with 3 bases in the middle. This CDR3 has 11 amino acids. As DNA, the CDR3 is TGTGCCAGCAGTTTTCTCAATGAGCAGTTCTTC. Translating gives CASSFLNEQFF.

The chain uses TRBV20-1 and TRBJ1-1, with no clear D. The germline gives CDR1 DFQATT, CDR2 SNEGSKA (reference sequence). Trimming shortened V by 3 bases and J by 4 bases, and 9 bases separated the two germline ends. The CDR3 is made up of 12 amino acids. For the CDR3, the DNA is TGCAGTGCTAGTTCGGGCGCCACTGAAGCTTTCTTT. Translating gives CSASSGATEAFF.

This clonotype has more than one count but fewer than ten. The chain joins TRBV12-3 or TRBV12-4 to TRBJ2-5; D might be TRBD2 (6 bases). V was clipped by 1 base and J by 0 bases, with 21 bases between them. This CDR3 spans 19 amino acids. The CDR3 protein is CASSLVRFQGGGYQETQYF. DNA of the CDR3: TGTGCCAGCAGTTTAGTCCGTTTCCAGGGAGGAGGGTACCAAGAGACCCAGTACTTC.

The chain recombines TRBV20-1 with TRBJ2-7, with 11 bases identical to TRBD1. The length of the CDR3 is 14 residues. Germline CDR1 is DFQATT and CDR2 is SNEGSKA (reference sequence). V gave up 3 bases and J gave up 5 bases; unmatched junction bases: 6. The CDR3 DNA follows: TGCAGTGCTAGGGGGACAGGGGGGTTGAACGAGCAGTACTTC. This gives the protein CSARGTGGLNEQYF.

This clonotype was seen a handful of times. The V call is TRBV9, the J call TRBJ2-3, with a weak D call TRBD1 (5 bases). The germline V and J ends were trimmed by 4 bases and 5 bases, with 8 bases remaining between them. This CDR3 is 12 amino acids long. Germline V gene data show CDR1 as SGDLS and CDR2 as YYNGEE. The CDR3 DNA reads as TGTGCCAGCAGCTTCAGGGAAGATACGCAGTATTTT. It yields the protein CASSFREDTQYF. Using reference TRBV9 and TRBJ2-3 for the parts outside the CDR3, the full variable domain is DSGVTQTPKHLITATGQRVTLRCSPRSGDLSVYWYQQSLDQGLQFLIQYYNGEERAKGNILERFSAQQFPDLHSELNLSSLELGDSALYFCASSFREDTQYFGPGTRLTVL.

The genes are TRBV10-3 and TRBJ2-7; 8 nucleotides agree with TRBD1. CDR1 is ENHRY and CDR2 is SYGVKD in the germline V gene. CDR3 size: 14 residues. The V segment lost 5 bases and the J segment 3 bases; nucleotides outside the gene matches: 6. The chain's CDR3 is CAISRPGQDYEQYF. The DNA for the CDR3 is TGTGCCATCAGTCGACCGGGACAGGACTACGAGCAGTACTTC.

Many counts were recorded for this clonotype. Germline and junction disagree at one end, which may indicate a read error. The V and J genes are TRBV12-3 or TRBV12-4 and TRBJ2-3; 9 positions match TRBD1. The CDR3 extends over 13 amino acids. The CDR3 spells CASSLGQGDTQYF. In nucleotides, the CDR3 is TGTGCCAGCAGCTTAGGACAGGGGGATACGCAGTATTTT.

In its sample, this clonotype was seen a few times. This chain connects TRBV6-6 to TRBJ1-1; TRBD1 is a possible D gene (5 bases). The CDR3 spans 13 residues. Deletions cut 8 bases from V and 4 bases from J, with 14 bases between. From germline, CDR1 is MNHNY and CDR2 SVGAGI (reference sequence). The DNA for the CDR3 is TGTGCCAGCGAGAGGGGAGGCGGCACTGAAGCTTTCTTT. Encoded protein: CASERGGGTEAFF.

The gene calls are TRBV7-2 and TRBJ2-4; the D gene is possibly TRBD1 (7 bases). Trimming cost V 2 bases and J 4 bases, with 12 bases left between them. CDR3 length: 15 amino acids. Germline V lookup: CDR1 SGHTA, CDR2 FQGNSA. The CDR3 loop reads CASSLRRDSKNIQYF. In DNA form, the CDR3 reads TGTGCCAGCAGCTTAAGGCGGGACAGTAAAAACATTCAGTACTTC.

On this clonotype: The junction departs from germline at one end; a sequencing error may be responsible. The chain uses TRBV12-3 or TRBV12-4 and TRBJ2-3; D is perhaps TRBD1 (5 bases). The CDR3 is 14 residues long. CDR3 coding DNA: TGTGCCGGCAGTTTCAGGGTCCTAAGGGGTACGCAGTATTTT. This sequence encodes CAGSFRVLRGTQYF.

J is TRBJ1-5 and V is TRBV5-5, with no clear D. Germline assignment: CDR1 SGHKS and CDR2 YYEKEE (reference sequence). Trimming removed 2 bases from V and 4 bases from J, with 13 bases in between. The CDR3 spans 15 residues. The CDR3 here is CASSFGVGKNQPQHF. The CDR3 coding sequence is TGTGCCAGCAGCTTTGGTGTGGGGAAAAATCAGCCCCAGCATTTT.

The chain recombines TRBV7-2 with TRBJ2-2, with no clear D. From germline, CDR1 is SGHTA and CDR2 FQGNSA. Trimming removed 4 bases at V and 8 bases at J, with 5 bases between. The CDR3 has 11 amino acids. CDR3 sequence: CASSYYGELFF. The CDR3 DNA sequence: TGTGCCAGCAGCTATTATGGGGAGCTGTTTTTT.

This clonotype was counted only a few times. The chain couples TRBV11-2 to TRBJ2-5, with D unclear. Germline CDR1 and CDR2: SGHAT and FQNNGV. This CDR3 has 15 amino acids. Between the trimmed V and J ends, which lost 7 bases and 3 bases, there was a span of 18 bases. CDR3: CASTRPRRQKETQYF. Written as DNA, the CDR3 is TGTGCCAGCACTCGGCCCCGCAGGCAGAAAGAGACCCAGTACTTC. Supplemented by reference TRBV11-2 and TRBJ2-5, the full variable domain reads EAGVAQSPRYKIIEKRQSVAFWCNPISGHATLYWYQQILGQGPKLLIQFQNNGVVDDSQLPKDRFSAERLKGVDSTLKIQPAKLEDSAVYLCASTRPRRQKETQYFGPGTRLLVL.

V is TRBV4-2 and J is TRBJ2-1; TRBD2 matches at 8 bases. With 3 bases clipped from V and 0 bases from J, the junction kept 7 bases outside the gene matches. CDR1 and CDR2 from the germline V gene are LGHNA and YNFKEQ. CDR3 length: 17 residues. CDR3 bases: TGTGCCAGCAGCCAGGCTAGCGGGCCGAGCTCCTACAATGAGCAGTTCTTC. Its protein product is CASSQASGPSSYNEQFF.

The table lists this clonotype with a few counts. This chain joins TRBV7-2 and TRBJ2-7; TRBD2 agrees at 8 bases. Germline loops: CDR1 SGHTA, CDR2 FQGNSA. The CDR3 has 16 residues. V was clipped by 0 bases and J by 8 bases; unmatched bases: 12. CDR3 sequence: CASSLASAGGRRKQYF. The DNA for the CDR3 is TGTGCCAGCAGCTTAGCTTCGGCGGGGGGCAGGAGGAAGCAGTACTTC. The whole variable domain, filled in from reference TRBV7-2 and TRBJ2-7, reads GAGVSQSPSNKVTEKGKDVELRCDPISGHTALYWYRQSLGQGLEFLIYFQGNSAPDKSGLPSDRFSAERTGGSVSTLTIQRTQQEDSAVYLCASSLASAGGRRKQYFGPGTRLTVT.

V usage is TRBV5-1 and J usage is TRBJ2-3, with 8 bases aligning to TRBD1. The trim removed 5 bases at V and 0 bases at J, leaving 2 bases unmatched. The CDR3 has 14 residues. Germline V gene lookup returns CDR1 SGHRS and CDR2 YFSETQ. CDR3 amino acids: CASRTGDSTDTQYF. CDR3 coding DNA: TGCGCCAGCAGGACAGGGGACAGCACAGATACGCAGTATTTT.

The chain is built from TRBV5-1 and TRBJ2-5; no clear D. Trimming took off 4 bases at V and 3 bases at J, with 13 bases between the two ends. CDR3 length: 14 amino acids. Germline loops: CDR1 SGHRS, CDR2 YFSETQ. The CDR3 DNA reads TGCGCCAGCAGCCCCCCGAGTAGTGAAGAGACCCAGTACTTC. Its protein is CASSPPSSEETQYF. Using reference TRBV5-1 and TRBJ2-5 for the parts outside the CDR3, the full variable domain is KAGVTQTPRYLIKTRGQQVTLSCSPISGHRSVSWYQQTPGQGLQFLFEYFSETQRNKGNFPGRFSGRQFSNSRSEMNVSTLELGDSALYLCASSPPSSEETQYFGPGTRLLVL.

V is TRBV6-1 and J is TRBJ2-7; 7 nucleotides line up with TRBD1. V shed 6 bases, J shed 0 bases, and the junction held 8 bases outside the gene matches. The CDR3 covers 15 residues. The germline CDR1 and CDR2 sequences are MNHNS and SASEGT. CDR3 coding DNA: TGTGCCAGCAGCAAACAGGGGACGAGCTCCTACGAGCAGTACTTC. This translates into CASSKQGTSSYEQYF.

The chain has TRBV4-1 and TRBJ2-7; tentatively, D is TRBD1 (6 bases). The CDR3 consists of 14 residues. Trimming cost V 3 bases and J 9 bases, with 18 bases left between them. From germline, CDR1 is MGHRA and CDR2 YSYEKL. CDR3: CASSQAGTPPSQYF. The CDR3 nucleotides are TGCGCCAGCAGCCAGGCCGGGACACCACCATCGCAGTACTTC.

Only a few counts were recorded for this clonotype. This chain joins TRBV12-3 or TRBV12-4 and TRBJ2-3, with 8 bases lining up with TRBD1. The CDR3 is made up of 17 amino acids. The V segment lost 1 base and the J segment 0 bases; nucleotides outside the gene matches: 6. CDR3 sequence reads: CASSLDQTGASTDTQYF. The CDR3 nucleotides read TGTGCCAGCAGTTTAGACCAGACAGGGGCCAGCACAGATACGCAGTATTTT.

CDR3 residues: CASREVGRYEQYF. The CDR3 nucleotides are TGTGCCAGCAGGGAAGTTGGTCGCTACGAGCAGTACTTC. The rearrangement joins TRBV28 to TRBJ2-7; no reliable D call. Trimming shortened V by 6 bases and J by 3 bases, and 12 bases separated the two germline ends. Germline CDR1 is MDHEN and CDR2 is SYDVKM. This CDR3 has 13 residues.